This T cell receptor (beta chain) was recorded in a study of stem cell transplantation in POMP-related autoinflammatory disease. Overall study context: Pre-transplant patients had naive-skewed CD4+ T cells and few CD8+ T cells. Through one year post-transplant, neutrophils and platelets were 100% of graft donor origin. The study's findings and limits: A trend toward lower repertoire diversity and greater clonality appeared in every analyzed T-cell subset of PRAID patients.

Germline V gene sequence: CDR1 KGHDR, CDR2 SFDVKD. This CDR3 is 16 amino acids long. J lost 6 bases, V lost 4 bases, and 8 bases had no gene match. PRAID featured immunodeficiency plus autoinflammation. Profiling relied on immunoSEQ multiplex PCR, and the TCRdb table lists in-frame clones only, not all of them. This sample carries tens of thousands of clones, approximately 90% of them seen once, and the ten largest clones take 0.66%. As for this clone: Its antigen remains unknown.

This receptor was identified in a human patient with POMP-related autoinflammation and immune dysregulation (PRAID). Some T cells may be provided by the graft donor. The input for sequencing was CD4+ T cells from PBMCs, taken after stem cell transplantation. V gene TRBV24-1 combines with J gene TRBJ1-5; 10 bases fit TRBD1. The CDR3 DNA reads TGTGCCACCAGTGAAACGACAGGGGGCACGGGTCAGCCCCAGCATTTT. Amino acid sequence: CATSETTGGTGQPQHF.